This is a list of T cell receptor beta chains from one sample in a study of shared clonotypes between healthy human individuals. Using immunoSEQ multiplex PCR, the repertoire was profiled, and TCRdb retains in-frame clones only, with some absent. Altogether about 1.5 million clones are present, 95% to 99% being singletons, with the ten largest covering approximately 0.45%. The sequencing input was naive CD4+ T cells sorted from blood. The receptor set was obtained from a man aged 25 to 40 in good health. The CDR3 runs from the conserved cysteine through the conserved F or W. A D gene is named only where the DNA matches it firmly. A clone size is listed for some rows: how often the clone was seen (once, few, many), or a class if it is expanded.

cdr3_aa: CASSDFRRTGGAYNEQFF
cdr3_nt: TGCGCCAGCAGTGATTTTAGAAGGACAGGGGGCGCCTACAATGAGCAGTTCTTC
clone_size: -
v_call: TRBV10-1
d_call: TRBD1
j_call: TRBJ2-1

cdr3_aa: CASSQDPRTKVGNEQYF
cdr3_nt: TGTGCCAGCAGCCAAGACCCCCGGACTAAGGTGGGGAACGAGCAGTACTTC
clone_size: once
v_call: TRBV4-2
d_call: -
j_call: TRBJ2-7

cdr3_aa: CASSSLDGSNEQFF
cdr3_nt: TGCGCCAGCAGCTCTCTGGACGGATCCAATGAGCAGTTCTTC
clone_size: once
v_call: TRBV5-1
d_call: -
j_call: TRBJ2-1

cdr3_aa: CAIGTSLDQPQHF
cdr3_nt: TGTGCCATCGGGACTAGCCTGGATCAGCCCCAGCATTTT
clone_size: once
v_call: TRBV10-3
d_call: -
j_call: TRBJ1-5

cdr3_aa: CASSLHSSNTGELFF
cdr3_nt: TGTGCCAGCAGCCTACATAGTTCGAACACCGGGGAGCTGTTTTTT
clone_size: -
v_call: TRBV11-2
d_call: -
j_call: TRBJ2-2

cdr3_aa: CASSPGRTSGTQETQYF
cdr3_nt: TGTGCTAGCAGCCCGGGCAGGACTAGCGGGACCCAAGAGACCCAGTACTTC
clone_size: -
v_call: TRBV7-7
d_call: TRBD2
j_call: TRBJ2-5

cdr3_aa: CASSLLSAGNTGELFF
cdr3_nt: TGCGCCAGCAGCTTGTTAAGCGCGGGAAACACCGGGGAGCTGTTTTTT
clone_size: -
v_call: TRBV5-1
d_call: -
j_call: TRBJ2-2

cdr3_aa: CASKGREGPHEQFF
cdr3_nt: TGTGCCAGTAAGGGGCGGGAGGGCCCCCATGAGCAGTTCTTC
clone_size: -
v_call: TRBV19
d_call: TRBD2
j_call: TRBJ2-1

cdr3_aa: CASKLGQGNYEQYF
cdr3_nt: TGTGCCAGCAAGTTGGGACAGGGCAACTACGAGCAGTACTTC
clone_size: -
v_call: TRBV27
d_call: TRBD1
j_call: TRBJ2-7

cdr3_aa: CASSLVSRPNEKLFF
cdr3_nt: TGTGCCAGCAGCTTAGTTTCGCGGCCGAATGAAAAACTGTTTTTT
clone_size: -
v_call: TRBV7-2
d_call: -
j_call: TRBJ1-4